This T cell receptor beta chain was sequenced in a study of cytomegalovirus exposure and HLA in healthy donors. General study results and limits: In an earlier analysis, in roughly 580 donors, most V segments appeared productive either ~87% or ~30% of the time. Later analysis suggested links between common viral pathogens and several top significant clusters. Rare TCR sequences dominated, though some public TCRs recurred in many donors.

Vbeta (60) and Jbeta (13) primers were used in the PCR. Sequenced by immunoSEQ multiplex PCR; TCRdb stores in-frame clones only, minus some. The sample carries 65,000 to 70,000 clones, about 75% recorded once. Nominally healthy donors provided the samples, though records likely missed some immune exposures. V lost 2 bases and J lost 3, with 7 bases in between. Germline loops: CDR1 SGHTA, CDR2 FQGTGA. The length of the CDR3 is 14 residues. A word on this clone: Its antigen is still unknown.

The sequenced material came from PBMCs. This chain links TRBV7-3 with TRBJ2-2, with D maybe TRBD1 (5 bases). The sequence was collected from a woman aged 25 to 39 in good health and CMV-seropositive. CDR3 loop: CASSLLGDTGELFF. The CDR3 coding sequence is TGTGCCAGCAGCTTACTAGGGGACACCGGGGAGCTGTTTTTT.